The clone carrying this TCR beta chain has more than one count but fewer than ten. Its antigen is not identified. The data were taken from a study of vaccination and CD4 T cells after COVID-19. General study findings and limits: Spike mono-reactivity was shown by 304 of 307 vaccine-specific clones in convalescent patients.

The CDR3 loop spans 13 amino acids. V gave up 6 bases and J gave up 2 bases, with 10 bases separating them. Germline CDR1 LNHDA, CDR2 SQIVND (reference sequence). Treatment noted: roughly 11-day PBMC culture with coronavirus spike peptide pools or control peptides (ViraFEST assay). An Oncomine TCR Beta short-read assay was used to sequence the DNA from cultured CD4+ T cells. CD4+ T cells were cultured, and genomic DNA was extracted from them. MiXCR, applied by TCRdb to the PCR reads, yields one record per CDR3 protein. The profile shows 10,000 or so distinct CDR3 sequences, about 30% of them singletons.

The genes are TRBV19 and TRBJ2-5; D may be TRBD2 (6 bases). The sample in question was CD4+ T cells from blood, cultured in vitro, obtained after SARS-CoV-2 vaccination. The origin of this receptor is a human donor who had recovered from COVID-19. The CDR3 coding sequence is TGTGCCAGTAGGTCTAGCGCACAAGAGACCCAGTACTTC. Translating gives CASRSSAQETQYF.